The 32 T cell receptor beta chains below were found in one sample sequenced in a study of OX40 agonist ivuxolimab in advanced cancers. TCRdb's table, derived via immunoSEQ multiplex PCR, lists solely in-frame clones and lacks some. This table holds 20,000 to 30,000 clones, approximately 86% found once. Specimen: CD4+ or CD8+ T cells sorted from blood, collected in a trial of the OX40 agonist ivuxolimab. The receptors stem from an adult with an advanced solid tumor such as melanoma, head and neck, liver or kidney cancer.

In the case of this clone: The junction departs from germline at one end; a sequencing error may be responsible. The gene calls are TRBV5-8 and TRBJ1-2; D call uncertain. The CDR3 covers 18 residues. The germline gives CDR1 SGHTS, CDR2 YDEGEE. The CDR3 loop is CASSQVVGGGRSNYGYTF. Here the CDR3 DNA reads TGCGCCAGCAGCCAAGTGGTTGGTGGAGGACGAAGTAACTATGGCTACACCTTC.

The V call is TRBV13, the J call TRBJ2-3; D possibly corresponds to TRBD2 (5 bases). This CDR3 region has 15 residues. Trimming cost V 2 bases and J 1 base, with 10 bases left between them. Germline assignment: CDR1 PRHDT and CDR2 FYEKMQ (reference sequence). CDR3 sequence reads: CASSLQDSRTDTQYF. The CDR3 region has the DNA TGTGCCAGCAGCTTACAGGACTCTCGCACAGATACGCAGTATTTT. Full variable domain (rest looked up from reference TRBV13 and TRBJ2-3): AAGVIQSPRHLIKEKRETATLKCYPIPRHDTVYWYQQGPGQDPQFLISFYEKMQSDKGSIPDRFSAQQFSDYHSELNMSSLELGDSALYFCASSLQDSRTDTQYFGPGTRLTVL.

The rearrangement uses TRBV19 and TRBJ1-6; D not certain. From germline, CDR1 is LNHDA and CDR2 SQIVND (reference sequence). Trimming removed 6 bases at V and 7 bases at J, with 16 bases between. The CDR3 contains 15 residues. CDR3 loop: CASSPGFPGNSPLHF. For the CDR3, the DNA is TGTGCCAGTAGCCCCGGGTTTCCCGGGAATTCACCCCTCCACTTT. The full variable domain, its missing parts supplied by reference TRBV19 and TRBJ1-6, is DGGITQSPKYLFRKEGQNVTLSCEQNLNHDAMYWYRQDPGQGLRLIYYSQIVNDFQKGDIAEGYSVSREKKESFPLTVTSAQKNPTAFYLCASSPGFPGNSPLHFGNGTRLTVT.

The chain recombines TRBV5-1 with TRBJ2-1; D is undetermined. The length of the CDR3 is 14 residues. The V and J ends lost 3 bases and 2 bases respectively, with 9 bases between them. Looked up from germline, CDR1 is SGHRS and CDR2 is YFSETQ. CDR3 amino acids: CASSWTGPYNEQFF. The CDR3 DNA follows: TGCGCCAGCAGCTGGACCGGCCCCTACAATGAGCAGTTCTTC.

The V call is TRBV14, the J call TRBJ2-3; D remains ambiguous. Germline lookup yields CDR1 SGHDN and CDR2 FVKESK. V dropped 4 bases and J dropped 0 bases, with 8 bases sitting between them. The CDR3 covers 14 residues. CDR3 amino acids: CASSLLYSTDTQYF. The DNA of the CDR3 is TGTGCCAGCAGCCTTCTATACAGCACAGATACGCAGTATTTT.

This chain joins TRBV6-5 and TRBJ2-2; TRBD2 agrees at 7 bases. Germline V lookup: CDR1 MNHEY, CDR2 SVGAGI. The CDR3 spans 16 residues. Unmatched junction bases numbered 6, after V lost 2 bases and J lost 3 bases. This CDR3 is CASSYGLAVYTGELFF. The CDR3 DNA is TGTGCCAGCAGTTACGGCCTAGCGGTGTACACCGGGGAGCTGTTTTTT.

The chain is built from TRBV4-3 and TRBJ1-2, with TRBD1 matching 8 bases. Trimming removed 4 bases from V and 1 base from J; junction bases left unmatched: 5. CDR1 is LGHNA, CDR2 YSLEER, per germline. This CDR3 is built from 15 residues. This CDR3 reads CASSREQGGNYGYTF. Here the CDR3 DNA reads TGCGCCAGCAGCCGAGAACAGGGGGGTAACTATGGCTACACCTTC.

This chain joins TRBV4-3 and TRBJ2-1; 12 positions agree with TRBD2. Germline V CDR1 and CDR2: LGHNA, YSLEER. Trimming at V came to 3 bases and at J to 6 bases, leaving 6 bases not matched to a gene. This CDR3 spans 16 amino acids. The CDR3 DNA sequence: TGCGCCAGCAGCCAGGATACTAGCGGGGGGTTCAATGAGCAGTTCTTC. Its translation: CASSQDTSGGFNEQFF.

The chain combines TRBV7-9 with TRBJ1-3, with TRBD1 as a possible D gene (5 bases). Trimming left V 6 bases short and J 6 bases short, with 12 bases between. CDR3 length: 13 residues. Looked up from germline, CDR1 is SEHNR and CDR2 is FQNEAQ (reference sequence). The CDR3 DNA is TGTGCCAGCAGGCCAGGGAGTTCAAACACCATATATTTT. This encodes CASRPGSSNTIYF.

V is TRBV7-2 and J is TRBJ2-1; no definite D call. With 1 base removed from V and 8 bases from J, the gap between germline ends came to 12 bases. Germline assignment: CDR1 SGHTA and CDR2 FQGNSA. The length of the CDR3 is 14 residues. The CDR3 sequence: CASSLDGPLDEQFF. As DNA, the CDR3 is TGTGCCAGCAGCTTAGACGGACCCTTGGATGAGCAGTTCTTC.

CDR3 residues: CASSTTGPHTEAFF. The CDR3 DNA is TGTGCCAGCAGTACTACAGGACCCCACACTGAAGCTTTCTTT. V and J are TRBV7-6 and TRBJ1-1; D possibly corresponds to TRBD1 (5 bases). In germline, CDR1 is SGHVS, CDR2 FNYEAQ. The CDR3 extends over 14 amino acids. Trimming pared 6 bases from V and 3 bases from J, leaving 14 bases between.

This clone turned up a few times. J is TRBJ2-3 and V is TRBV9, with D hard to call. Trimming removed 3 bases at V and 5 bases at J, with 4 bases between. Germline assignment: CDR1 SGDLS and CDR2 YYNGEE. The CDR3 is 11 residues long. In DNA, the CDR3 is TGTGCCAGCAGCGGGGAAGATACGCAGTATTTT. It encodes CASSGEDTQYF.

The CDR3 here is CASSPPAGNTEAFF. As DNA, the CDR3 is TGTGCCAGCAGCCCACCCGCGGGGAACACTGAAGCTTTCTTT. The V gene is TRBV6-6, the J gene TRBJ1-1; no firm D call. CDR1 and CDR2 (germline): MNHNY, SVGAGI (reference sequence). This CDR3 contains 14 residues. Trimming pared 6 bases from V and 1 base from J, leaving 12 bases between.

The CDR3 protein is CASGQGNYGYTF. The CDR3 region has the DNA TGTGCCAGCGGACAGGGTAACTATGGCTACACCTTC. The chain has TRBV9 and TRBJ1-2; 8 bases align to TRBD1. The CDR3 consists of 12 residues. Unmatched junction bases numbered 0, after V lost 7 bases and J lost 1 base. Germline lookup yields CDR1 SGDLS and CDR2 YYNGEE. Combining the CDR3 with reference TRBV9 and TRBJ1-2 gives the whole variable domain DSGVTQTPKHLITATGQRVTLRCSPRSGDLSVYWYQQSLDQGLQFLIQYYNGEERAKGNILERFSAQQFPDLHSELNLSSLELGDSALYFCASGQGNYGYTFGSGTRLTVV.

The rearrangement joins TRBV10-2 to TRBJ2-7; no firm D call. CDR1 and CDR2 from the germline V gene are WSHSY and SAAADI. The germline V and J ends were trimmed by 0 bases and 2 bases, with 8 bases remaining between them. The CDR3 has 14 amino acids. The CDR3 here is CASSESGYAYEQYF. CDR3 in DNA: TGCGCCAGCAGTGAGTCGGGCTACGCCTACGAGCAGTACTTC.

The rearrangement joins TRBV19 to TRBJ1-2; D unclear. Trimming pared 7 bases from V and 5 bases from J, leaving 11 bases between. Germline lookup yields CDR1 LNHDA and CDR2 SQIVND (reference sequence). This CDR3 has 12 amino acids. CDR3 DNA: TGTGCCAGTACTCTCGGAGGGTATGGCTACACCTTC. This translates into CASTLGGYGYTF.

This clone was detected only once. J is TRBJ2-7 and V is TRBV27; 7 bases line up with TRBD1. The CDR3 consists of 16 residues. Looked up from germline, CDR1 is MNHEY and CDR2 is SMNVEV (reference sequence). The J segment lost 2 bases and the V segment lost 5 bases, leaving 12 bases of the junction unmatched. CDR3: CASSPSVGQTTYEQYF. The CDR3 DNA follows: TGTGCCAGCAGTCCTAGTGTGGGACAGACTACCTACGAGCAGTACTTC.

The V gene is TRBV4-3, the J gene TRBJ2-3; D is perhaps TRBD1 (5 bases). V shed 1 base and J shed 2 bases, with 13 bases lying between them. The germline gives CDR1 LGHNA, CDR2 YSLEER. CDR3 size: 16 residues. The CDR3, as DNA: TGCGCCAGCAGCCAAGGGCCCAGCAGGGACACAGATACGCAGTATTTT. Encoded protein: CASSQGPSRDTDTQYF.

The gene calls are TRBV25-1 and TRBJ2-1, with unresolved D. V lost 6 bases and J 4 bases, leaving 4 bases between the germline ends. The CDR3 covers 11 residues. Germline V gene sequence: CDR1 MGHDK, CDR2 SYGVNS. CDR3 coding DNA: TGTGCCAGCAGCGTATACAATGAGCAGTTCTTC. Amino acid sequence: CASSVYNEQFF.

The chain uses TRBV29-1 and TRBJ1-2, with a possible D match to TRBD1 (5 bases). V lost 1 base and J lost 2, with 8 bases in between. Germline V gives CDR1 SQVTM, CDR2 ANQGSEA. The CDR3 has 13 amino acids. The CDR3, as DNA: TGCAGCGTTGAAGGGGGACCCAACTATGGCTACACCTTC. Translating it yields CSVEGGPNYGYTF.

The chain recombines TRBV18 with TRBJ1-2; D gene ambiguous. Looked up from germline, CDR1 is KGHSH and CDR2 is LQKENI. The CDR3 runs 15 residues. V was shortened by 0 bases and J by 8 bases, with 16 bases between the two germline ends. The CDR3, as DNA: TGTGCCAGCTCACCACCGGTAGGGTATCCTATGGGCTACACCTTC. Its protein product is CASSPPVGYPMGYTF.

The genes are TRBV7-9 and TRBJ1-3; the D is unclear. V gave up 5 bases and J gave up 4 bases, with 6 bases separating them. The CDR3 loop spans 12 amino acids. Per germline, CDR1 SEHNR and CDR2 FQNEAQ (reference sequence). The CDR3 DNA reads TGTGCCAGCAGCCCGTTCGGAAACACCATATATTTT. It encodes CASSPFGNTIYF.

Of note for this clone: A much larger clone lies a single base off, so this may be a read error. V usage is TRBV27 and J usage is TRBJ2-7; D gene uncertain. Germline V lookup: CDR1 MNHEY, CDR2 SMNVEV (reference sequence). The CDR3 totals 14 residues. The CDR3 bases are TGTGTCAGCAGTTTATCTGGGGTTCATTACGAGCAGTACTTC. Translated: CVSSLSGVHYEQYF.

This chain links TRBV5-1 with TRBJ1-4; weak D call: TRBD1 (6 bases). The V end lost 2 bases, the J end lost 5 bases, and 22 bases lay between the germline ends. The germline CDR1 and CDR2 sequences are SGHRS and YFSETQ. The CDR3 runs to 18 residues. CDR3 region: CASSLIPSREGTNEKLFF. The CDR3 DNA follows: TGCGCCAGCAGCTTAATTCCGTCGAGGGAGGGGACAAATGAAAAACTGTTTTTT.

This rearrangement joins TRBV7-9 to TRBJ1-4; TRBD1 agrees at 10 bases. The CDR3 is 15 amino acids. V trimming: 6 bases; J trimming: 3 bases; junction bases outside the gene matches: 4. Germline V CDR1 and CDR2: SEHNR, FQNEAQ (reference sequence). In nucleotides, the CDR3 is TGTGCCAGCAGGGGACAGGGGATAGCTAATGAAAAACTGTTTTTT. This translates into CASRGQGIANEKLFF.

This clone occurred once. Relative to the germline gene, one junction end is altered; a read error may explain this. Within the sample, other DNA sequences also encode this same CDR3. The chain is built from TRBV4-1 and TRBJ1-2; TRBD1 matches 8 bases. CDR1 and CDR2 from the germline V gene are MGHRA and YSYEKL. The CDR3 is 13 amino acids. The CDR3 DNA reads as TGCGCCAGTAGCCAAGGTGGGACAGGTCCCTACACCTTC. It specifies CASSQGGTGPYTF.

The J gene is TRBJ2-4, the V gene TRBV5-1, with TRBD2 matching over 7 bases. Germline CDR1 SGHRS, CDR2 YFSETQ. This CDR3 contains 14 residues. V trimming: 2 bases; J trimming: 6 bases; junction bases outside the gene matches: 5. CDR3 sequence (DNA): TGCGCCAGCAGCTTAACGGGGGAGGGAAACATTCAGTACTTC. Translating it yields CASSLTGEGNIQYF.

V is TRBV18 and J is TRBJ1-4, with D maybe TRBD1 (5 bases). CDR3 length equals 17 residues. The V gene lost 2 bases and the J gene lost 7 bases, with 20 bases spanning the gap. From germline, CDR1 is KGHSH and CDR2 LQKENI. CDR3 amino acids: CASSPTGTGLTGEKLFF. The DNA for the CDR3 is TGTGCCAGCTCACCAACCGGGACCGGCCTAACGGGTGAAAAACTGTTTTTT.

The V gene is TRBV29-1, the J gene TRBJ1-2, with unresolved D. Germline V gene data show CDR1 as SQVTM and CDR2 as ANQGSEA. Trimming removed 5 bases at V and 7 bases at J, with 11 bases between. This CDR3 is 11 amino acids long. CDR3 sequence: CSVPSGSGYTF. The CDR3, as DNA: TGCAGCGTTCCCTCGGGTTCTGGCTACACCTTC.

CDR3 region: CASSYATWGSPLHF. The CDR3 coding sequence is TGTGCCAGCAGTTACGCTACGTGGGGATCACCCCTCCACTTT. This rearrangement joins TRBV6-5 to TRBJ1-6; D remains unclear. Trimming removed 2 bases from V and 10 bases from J, with 12 bases in between. Germline assignment: CDR1 MNHEY and CDR2 SVGAGI. There are 14 residues in the CDR3.

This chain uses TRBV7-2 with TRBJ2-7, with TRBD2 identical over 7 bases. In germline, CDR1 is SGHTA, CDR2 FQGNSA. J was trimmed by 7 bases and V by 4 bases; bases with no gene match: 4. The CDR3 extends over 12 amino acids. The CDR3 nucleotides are TGTGCCAGCAGCTCTTCTAGCGGTGAGCAGTACTTC. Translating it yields CASSSSSGEQYF.

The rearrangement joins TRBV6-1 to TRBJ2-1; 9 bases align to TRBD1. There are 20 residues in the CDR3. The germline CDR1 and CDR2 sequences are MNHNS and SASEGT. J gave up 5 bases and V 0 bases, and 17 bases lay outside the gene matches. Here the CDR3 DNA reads TGTGCCAGCAGTGAAGCGATCCAGACCACGCCGGGGACAGGGCACAATGAGCAGTTCTTC. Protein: CASSEAIQTTPGTGHNEQFF.